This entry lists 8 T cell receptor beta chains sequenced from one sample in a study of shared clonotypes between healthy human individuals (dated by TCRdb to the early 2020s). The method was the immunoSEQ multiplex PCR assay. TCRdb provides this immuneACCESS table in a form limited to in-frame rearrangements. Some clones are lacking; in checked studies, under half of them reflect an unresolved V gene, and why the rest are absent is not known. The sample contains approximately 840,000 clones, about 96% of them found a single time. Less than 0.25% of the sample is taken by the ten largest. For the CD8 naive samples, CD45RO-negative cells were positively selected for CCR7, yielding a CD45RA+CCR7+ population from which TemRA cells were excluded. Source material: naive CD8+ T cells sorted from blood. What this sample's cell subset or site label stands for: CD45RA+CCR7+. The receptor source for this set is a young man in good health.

CDR3 DNA: TGCGCCAGCAGCCAAACCCGAGGGCAGAACTATGGCTACACCTTC. Encoded protein: CASSQTRGQNYGYTF. The chain combines TRBV4-1 with TRBJ1-2, with D unclear. The CDR3 runs to 15 residues. Trimming removed 2 bases at V and 2 bases at J, with 12 bases between. Germline CDR1 is MGHRA and CDR2 is YSYEKL.

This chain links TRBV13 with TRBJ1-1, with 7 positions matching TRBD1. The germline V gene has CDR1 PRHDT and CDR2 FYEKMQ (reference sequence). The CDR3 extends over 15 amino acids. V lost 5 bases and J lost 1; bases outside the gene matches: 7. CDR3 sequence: CASSTQGGSNTEAFF. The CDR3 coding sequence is TGTGCCAGCAGCACCCAGGGGGGTTCGAACACTGAAGCTTTCTTT.

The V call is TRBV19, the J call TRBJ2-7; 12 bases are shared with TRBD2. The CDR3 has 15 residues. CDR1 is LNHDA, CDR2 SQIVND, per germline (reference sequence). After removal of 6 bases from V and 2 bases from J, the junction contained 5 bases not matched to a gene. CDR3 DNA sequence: TGTGCCAGTAGCCCCCGACTAGCGGGAGCCTACGAGCAGTACTTC. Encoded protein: CASSPRLAGAYEQYF.

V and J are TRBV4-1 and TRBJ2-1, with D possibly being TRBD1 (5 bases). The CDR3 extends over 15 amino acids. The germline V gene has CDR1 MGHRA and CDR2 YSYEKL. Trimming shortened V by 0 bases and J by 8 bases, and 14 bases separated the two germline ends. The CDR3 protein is CASSQETDKGDEQFF. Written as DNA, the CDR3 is TGCGCCAGCAGCCAAGAAACAGACAAAGGGGATGAGCAGTTCTTC.

CDR3 bases: TGTGCCAGCAGATATACCGGGATAGCGTCGCGAGATACGCAGTATTTT. Its protein is CASRYTGIASRDTQYF. The chain employs TRBV28 and TRBJ2-3, with D perhaps TRBD2 (5 bases). This CDR3 has 16 residues. V was trimmed by 6 bases and J by 5 bases, leaving 21 bases between them. CDR1 is MDHEN and CDR2 is SYDVKM in the germline V gene.

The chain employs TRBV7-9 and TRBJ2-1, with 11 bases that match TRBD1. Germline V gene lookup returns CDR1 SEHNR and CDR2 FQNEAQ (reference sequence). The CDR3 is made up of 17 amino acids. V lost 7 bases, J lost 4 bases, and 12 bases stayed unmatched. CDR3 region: CASTDFTGTGGYNEQFF. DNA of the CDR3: TGTGCCAGCACCGACTTTACCGGGACAGGGGGATACAATGAGCAGTTCTTC.

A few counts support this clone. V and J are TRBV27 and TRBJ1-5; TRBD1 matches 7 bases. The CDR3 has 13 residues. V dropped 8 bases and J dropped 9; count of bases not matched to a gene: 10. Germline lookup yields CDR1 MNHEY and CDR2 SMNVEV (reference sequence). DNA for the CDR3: TGTGCCAGCGGGACAGCCCGGGGTAGGCCCCAGCATTTT. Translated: CASGTARGRPQHF.

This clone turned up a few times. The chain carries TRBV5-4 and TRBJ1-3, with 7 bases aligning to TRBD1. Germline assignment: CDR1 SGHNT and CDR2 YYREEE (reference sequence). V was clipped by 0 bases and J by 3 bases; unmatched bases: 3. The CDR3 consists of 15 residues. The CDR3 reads CASSLEGAGGNTIYF. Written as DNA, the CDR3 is TGTGCCAGCAGCTTGGAGGGGGCGGGTGGAAACACCATATATTTT.